This section outlines one T cell receptor (beta chain) sequence together with its context. Its binding antigen is unknown. No base-level quality is on record; no much larger clone is a single base apart. Reads for this sample came from an Illumina HiSeq 2000. TCR beta chain libraries were generated by multiplex PCR amplification. High-throughput sequencing was used to analyze the amplified TCR beta chain products. The public reads were quality trimmed at Q25 with fastp and then assembled into clones with MiXCR by TCRdb, keeping productive beta chains. Every distinct CDR3 protein forms one entry, paired with its most common genes and DNA. The sample has approximately 22,000 distinct CDR3 sequences on record, approximately 64% of them singletons. The biggest ten clones account for about 19% of the sample. From cysteine to phenylalanine, the CDR3 is 15 amino acids long. Solely the CDR3 DNA is kept, with 45 bases framed from the first base. Reading the germline V gene gives CDR1 SNHLY and CDR2 FYNNEI. V sheds 4 bases and J sheds 10 bases, leaving 20 bases between their ends.

These data come from a study of breast tumors, draining lymph nodes, adjacent tissues (dated by TCRdb to the mid-2010s). At the level of the whole study: TCR beta repertoires were compared across tumor, adjacent nontumor tissue and axillary lymph nodes obtained from breast cancer patients. In human breast cancer, the study set out to evaluate how tumor, surrounding tissue and draining lymph node repertoires relate to one another and whether T cells may move between these sites.

The adjacent samples were made up of nontumor breast tissue around the tumor. What the authors observed across the whole study: Tumor and nontumor tissue repertoires were found to be significantly more similar in luminal-like than in basal-like breast cancer. Tumors showed preferential V and J gene usage, and their T-cell repertoire diversity fell below that of lymph nodes yet above that of nontumor tissue. The conclusion that tumor T cells originate in lymph nodes was framed as consistent with a hypothesis rather than directly demonstrated. The data were judged consistent with most tumor T cells deriving from the lymph node and then expanding within tumor tissue.

The TCR comes from a female donor with breast cancer. Some clones in this sample may be carry-over from other donors' samples. The chain uses TRBV2 and TRBJ2-1; the D gene could be either TRBD1 or TRBD2, each agreeing at 5 bases. The sample comprised tumor-adjacent breast tissue. The CDR3 reads CASSVEGVVWGEQFF. The nucleotide sequence is TGTGCCAGCAGTGTCGAGGGAGTGGTTTGGGGGGAGCAGTTCTTC.